The rows below give T cell receptor beta chains drawn from one sample of a study of T cells after yellow fever vaccination. Each CDR3 protein gets one entry after TCRdb re-called the 5' RACE reads with MiXCR. The table lists about 170,000 distinct CDR3 sequences, 11% of them singletons. This specimen consisted of CD8+ T cells sorted from PBMCs, obtained 15 days after the yellow fever booster vaccination. These receptors originate from a man between 18 and 29 years old who received the YFV17D yellow fever vaccine. The CDR3 runs from the conserved cysteine through the conserved F or W. Each record gives: V gene, J gene, clone size, D gene, CDR3 protein, CDR3 DNA. A D gene is named only where the DNA matches it firmly. A clone size is listed for some rows: how often the clone was seen (once, few, many), or a class if it is expanded.

V: TRBV6-6
J: TRBJ2-2
size: -
D: -
CDR3: CASSYMGGETGELFF
DNA: TGTGCCAGCAGTTACATGGGGGGCGAGACCGGGGAGCTGTTTTTT

V: TRBV7-9
J: TRBJ2-1
size: few
D: -
CDR3: CASSLQGTWNNEQFF
DNA: TGTGCCAGCAGCTTACAGGGGACTTGGAACAATGAGCAGTTCTTC

V: TRBV9
J: TRBJ2-3
size: -
D: TRBD1
CDR3: CASSAGTGYSTDTQYF
DNA: TGTGCCAGCAGCGCCGGGACAGGCTATAGCACAGATACGCAGTATTTT

V: TRBV4-3
J: TRBJ2-2
size: few
D: -
CDR3: CASSHEPDRNTGELFF
DNA: TGCGCCAGCAGCCATGAGCCGGACAGGAACACCGGGGAGCTGTTTTTT

V: TRBV7-9
J: TRBJ2-2
size: -
D: -
CDR3: CASSLTGLDTGELFF
DNA: TGTGCCAGCAGCTTAACAGGATTAGACACCGGGGAGCTGTTTTTT

V: TRBV4-1
J: TRBJ2-7
size: few
D: -
CDR3: CASSQGRGAGYEQYF
DNA: TGCGCCAGCAGCCAAGGTCGAGGGGCAGGCTACGAGCAGTACTTC

V: TRBV4-1
J: TRBJ2-6
size: -
D: -
CDR3: CASSQVITGANVLTF
DNA: TGCGCCAGCAGCCAAGTAATTACTGGGGCCAACGTCCTGACTTTC

V: TRBV9
J: TRBJ2-7
size: -
D: -
CDR3: CASSVEAGGRNEQYF
DNA: TGTGCCAGCAGCGTAGAGGCAGGCGGTCGAAACGAGCAGTACTTC

V: TRBV4-1
J: TRBJ2-7
size: many
D: -
CDR3: CASSQGTGRFYEQYF
DNA: TGCGCCAGCAGCCAAGGTACAGGACGTTTTTACGAGCAGTACTTC

V: TRBV4-3
J: TRBJ2-7
size: -
D: -
CDR3: CASSQALDGAFYEQYF
DNA: TGCGCCAGCAGCCAAGCATTGGACGGGGCCTTCTACGAGCAGTACTTC

V: TRBV4-3
J: TRBJ2-5
size: -
D: TRBD2
CDR3: CASSQSTSGGKETQYF
DNA: TGCGCCAGCAGCCAGTCGACTAGCGGGGGGAAAGAGACCCAGTACTTC

V: TRBV4-1
J: TRBJ2-5
size: few
D: -
CDR3: CASSQGGPKGTQYF
DNA: TGCGCCAGCAGCCAAGGAGGCCCCAAAGGGACCCAGTACTTC

V: TRBV20-1
J: TRBJ2-5
size: -
D: TRBD2
CDR3: CSAIGRSGGGQTQYF
DNA: TGCAGTGCTATTGGTCGTAGCGGGGGGGGTCAGACCCAGTACTTC

V: TRBV19
J: TRBJ2-1
size: -
D: TRBD1
CDR3: CASSDNFGTGDEQFF
DNA: TGTGCCAGTAGTGACAACTTCGGGACAGGGGACGAGCAGTTCTTC

V: TRBV7-6
J: TRBJ2-3
size: many
D: -
CDR3: CASSLALMRGSPKADTQYF
DNA: TGTGCCAGCAGCTTAGCGCTAATGAGGGGCTCCCCCAAGGCAGATACGCAGTATTTT

V: TRBV4-1
J: TRBJ2-7
size: few
D: -
CDR3: CASSPLGYYEQYF
DNA: TGCGCCAGCAGCCCGCTAGGGTACTACGAGCAGTACTTC

V: TRBV7-2
J: TRBJ2-7
size: few
D: -
CDR3: CASSLVGGASEQYF
DNA: TGTGCCAGCAGCTTAGTGGGTGGGGCTTCCGAGCAGTACTTC

V: TRBV5-5
J: TRBJ2-1
size: few
D: -
CDR3: CASSLNTLSGQFF
DNA: TGTGCCAGCAGCTTGAACACCCTCTCGGGGCAGTTCTTC

V: TRBV4-1
J: TRBJ2-4
size: -
D: TRBD2
CDR3: CASSHLAGGQNIQYF
DNA: TGCGCCAGCAGCCACCTAGCGGGGGGCCAAAACATTCAGTACTTC

V: TRBV7-3
J: TRBJ2-5
size: few
D: TRBD2
CDR3: CASSLYSGLGGETQYF
DNA: TGTGCCAGCAGCTTATATTCGGGACTAGGGGGAGAGACCCAGTACTTC

V: TRBV27
J: TRBJ2-3
size: -
D: TRBD2
CDR3: CASTISGVTDTQYF
DNA: TGTGCCAGCACCATTAGCGGGGTCACAGATACGCAGTATTTT

V: TRBV4-1
J: TRBJ1-1
size: -
D: TRBD1
CDR3: CASQSQGGTEAFF
DNA: TGCGCCAGCCAAAGCCAGGGGGGCACTGAAGCTTTCTTT

V: TRBV4-1
J: TRBJ2-5
size: -
D: -
CDR3: CASSQNWETQYF
DNA: TGCGCCAGCAGCCAAAACTGGGAGACCCAGTACTTC

V: TRBV12-3/TRBV12-4
J: TRBJ2-3
size: -
D: -
CDR3: CASSFLVELSTDTQYF
DNA: TGTGCCAGCAGTTTTTTGGTCGAGCTGAGCACAGATACGCAGTATTTT

V: TRBV6-5
J: TRBJ2-1
size: -
D: TRBD1
CDR3: CASRFTTGAEQFF
DNA: TGTGCCAGCAGATTTACCACAGGGGCTGAGCAGTTCTTC

V: TRBV27
J: TRBJ2-7
size: many
D: -
CDR3: CASSGYRGEQYF
DNA: TGTGCCAGCTCGGGGTACCGGGGAGAGCAGTACTTC

V: TRBV4-1
J: TRBJ1-5
size: -
D: -
CDR3: CASSPWWGAWQPQHF
DNA: TGCGCCAGCAGCCCCTGGTGGGGGGCCTGGCAGCCCCAGCATTTT

V: TRBV4-3
J: TRBJ2-3
size: few
D: -
CDR3: CASSQDIGSGEFTDTQYF
DNA: TGCGCCAGCAGCCAAGATATAGGTTCAGGAGAATTCACAGATACGCAGTATTTT

V: TRBV5-1
J: TRBJ2-1
size: few
D: -
CDR3: CASSLAELTYNEQFF
DNA: TGCGCCAGCAGCTTGGCCGAACTCACCTACAATGAGCAGTTCTTC

V: TRBV28
J: TRBJ2-3
size: many
D: -
CDR3: CASSLLGIGDTQYF
DNA: TGTGCCAGCAGTTTGTTAGGGATTGGAGATACGCAGTATTTT

V: TRBV12-3/TRBV12-4
J: TRBJ1-3
size: -
D: TRBD1
CDR3: CASRLGGLFSGNTIYF
DNA: TGTGCCAGCAGGTTAGGGGGCCTCTTCTCTGGAAACACCATATATTTT

V: TRBV5-1
J: TRBJ2-3
size: medium-sized
D: -
CDR3: CASSFERGTDTQYF
DNA: TGCGCCAGCAGCTTCGAACGAGGCACAGATACGCAGTATTTT

V: TRBV12-3/TRBV12-4
J: TRBJ2-7
size: -
D: -
CDR3: CASGPGGLEQYF
DNA: TGTGCCAGCGGGCCGGGGGGCCTCGAGCAGTACTTC

V: TRBV7-9
J: TRBJ2-5
size: few
D: -
CDR3: CASSSEGQETQYF
DNA: TGTGCCAGCAGCTCAGAGGGCCAAGAGACCCAGTACTTC

V: TRBV11-2
J: TRBJ2-2
size: -
D: TRBD2
CDR3: CASSFDGLAGGNTGELFF
DNA: TGTGCCAGCAGCTTCGACGGACTAGCGGGGGGAAACACCGGGGAGCTGTTTTTT

V: TRBV7-7
J: TRBJ2-1
size: few
D: -
CDR3: CASSLYTGGFRLFF
DNA: TGTGCCAGCAGCTTATATACGGGGGGCTTTAGGCTGTTCTTC

V: TRBV27
J: TRBJ2-3
size: -
D: TRBD2
CDR3: CASSLRDYEDTQYF
DNA: TGTGCCAGCAGTTTACGGGACTACGAAGATACGCAGTATTTT

V: TRBV4-3
J: TRBJ2-2
size: few
D: TRBD2
CDR3: CASSQDSLAGGIGELFF
DNA: TGCGCCAGCAGCCAAGATAGCCTAGCGGGGGGTATCGGGGAGCTGTTTTTT

V: TRBV7-9
J: TRBJ2-1
size: few
D: TRBD2
CDR3: CASQRGVKDEQFF
DNA: TGTGCCAGCCAGCGGGGGGTTAAGGATGAGCAGTTCTTC

V: TRBV6-5
J: TRBJ2-7
size: -
D: TRBD1
CDR3: CASSSDRGYEQYF
DNA: TGTGCCAGCAGTTCAGACAGGGGGTACGAGCAGTACTTC

V: TRBV27
J: TRBJ1-2
size: few
D: -
CDR3: CASGPPGDFYGYTF
DNA: TGTGCCAGCGGGCCCCCAGGGGACTTCTATGGCTACACCTTC

V: TRBV27
J: TRBJ1-2
size: few
D: -
CDR3: CASSLAGYGRWGYTF
DNA: TGTGCCAGCAGTTTGGCAGGGTATGGTCGTTGGGGCTACACCTTC

V: TRBV7-6
J: TRBJ1-1
size: -
D: -
CDR3: CASSPLSMNTEAFF
DNA: TGTGCCAGCAGCCCGTTAAGTATGAACACTGAAGCTTTCTTT

V: TRBV29-1
J: TRBJ2-2
size: -
D: TRBD1
CDR3: CSVLWLGQGAGELFF
DNA: TGCAGCGTTCTCTGGCTCGGACAGGGGGCGGGGGAGCTGTTTTTT